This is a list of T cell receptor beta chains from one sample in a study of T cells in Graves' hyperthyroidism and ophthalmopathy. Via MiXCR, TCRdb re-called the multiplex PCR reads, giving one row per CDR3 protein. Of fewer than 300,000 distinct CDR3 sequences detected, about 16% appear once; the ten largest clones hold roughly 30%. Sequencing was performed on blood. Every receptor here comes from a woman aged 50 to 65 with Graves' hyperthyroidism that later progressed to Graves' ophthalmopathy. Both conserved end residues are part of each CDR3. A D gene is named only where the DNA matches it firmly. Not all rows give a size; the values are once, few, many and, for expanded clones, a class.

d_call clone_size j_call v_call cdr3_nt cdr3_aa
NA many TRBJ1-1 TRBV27 TGTGCCAGCAGTTTCGACACAGGGAGGGGGAACACTGAAGCTTTCTTT CASSFDTGRGNTEAFF
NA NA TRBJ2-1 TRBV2 TGTGCCAGCAGTGGGGACTCTTACAATGAGCGGTTCTTC CASSGDSYNERFF
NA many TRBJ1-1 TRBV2 TGTGCCAGCAGCCTCGGGCTCGGGGGGAACACTGAAGCTTTCTTT CASSLGLGGNTEAFF
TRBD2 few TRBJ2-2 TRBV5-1 TGCGCCAGCAGCTTGATCCTAGCGGGTAACACCGGGGAGCTGTTTTTT CASSLILAGNTGELFF
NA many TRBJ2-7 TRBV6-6 TGTGCCAGCAGTTACAGGCTATCAGACGGGACGGGGAGCTCCTACGAGCAGTACTTC CASSYRLSDGTGSSYEQYF
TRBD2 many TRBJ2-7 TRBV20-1 TGCAGTGCTAGGCGGGCGGTTAGCGGGAGGGCCTACGAGCAGTACTTC CSARRAVSGRAYEQYF
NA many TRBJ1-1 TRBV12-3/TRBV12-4 TGTGCCAGCAGTTTAATTTGGGCTGAAGCTTTCTTT CASSLIWAEAFF
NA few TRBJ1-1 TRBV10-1 TGCGCCAGCAGTGAGTCCGAGGGGAACACTGAAGCTTTCTTT CASSESEGNTEAFF
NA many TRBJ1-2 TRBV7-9 TGTGCCAGCAGCTCGACGGGCTTTTATGGCTACACCTTC CASSSTGFYGYTF
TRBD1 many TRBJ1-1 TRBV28 TGTGCCAGCAGCTCCCCCCACAGGGGGGGGGGCACTGAAGCTTTCTTT CASSSPHRGGGTEAFF
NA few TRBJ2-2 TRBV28 TGTGCCAGCAGTTTGTCCGGGAGTTCGGGCACCGGGGAGCTGTTTTTT CASSLSGSSGTGELFF
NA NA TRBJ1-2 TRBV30 TGTGCCTACACGAGGGAGGCCAACTATGGCTACACCTTC CAYTREANYGYTF
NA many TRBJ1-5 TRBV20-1 TGCAGTGCTAGAGAAGATAGCAATCAGCCCCAGCATTTT CSAREDSNQPQHF
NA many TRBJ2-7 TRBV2 TGTGCCAGCCAGACAGGAGAGAACTACGAGCAGTACTTC CASQTGENYEQYF
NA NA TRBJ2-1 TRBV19 TGTGCCAGTAGTATTAACAGTGGCCTTGTAGGTGAGCAGTTCTTC CASSINSGLVGEQFF
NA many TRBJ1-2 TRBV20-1 TGCAGTACCCCTTTTTTGGGGCAATCAAACTATGGCTACACCTTC CSTPFLGQSNYGYTF
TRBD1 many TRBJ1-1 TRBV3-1 TGTGCCAGCAGCCAGCCCGACAGGGGGGACACTGAAGCTTTCTTT CASSQPDRGDTEAFF
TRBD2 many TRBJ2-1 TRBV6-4 TGTGCCAGCAGTGACGGGACTAGCGGCTACAATGAGCAGTTCTTC CASSDGTSGYNEQFF
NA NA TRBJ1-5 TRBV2 TGTGCCAGCAGTGAAGCAGGGAGTGGCAATCAGCCCCAGCATTTT CASSEAGSGNQPQHF
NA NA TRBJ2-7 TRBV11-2 TGTGCCAGCAGCTACTACAGGGTGGGCTACGAGCAGTACTTC CASSYYRVGYEQYF
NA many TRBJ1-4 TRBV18 TGTGCCAGCTCCCCGGGGCTGACGAGTAATGAAAAACTGTTTTTT CASSPGLTSNEKLFF
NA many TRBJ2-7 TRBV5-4 TGTGCCAGCAGCCCAGGGACATCCCGCGCCAACGAGCAGTACTTC CASSPGTSRANEQYF
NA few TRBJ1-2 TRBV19 TGTGCCAGTAGTTCCGGGACTAACTATGGCTACACCTTC CASSSGTNYGYTF
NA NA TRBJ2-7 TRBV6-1 TGTGCCAGCAGTGAAGGAGGTGGTGACAATGAGCAGTACTTC CASSEGGGDNEQYF
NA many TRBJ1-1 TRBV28 TGTGCCAGCATATCAAGCAGGGAGCGAGGGACTGAAGCTTTCTTT CASISSRERGTEAFF
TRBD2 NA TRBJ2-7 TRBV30 TGTGCCTGGAGTCCCCTAGCGGGCGTCTCCTACGAGCAGTACTTC CAWSPLAGVSYEQYF
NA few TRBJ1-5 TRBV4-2 TGTGCCAGCAGCCAAGTCAGGGTCCGGCAGCCCCAGCATTTT CASSQVRVRQPQHF
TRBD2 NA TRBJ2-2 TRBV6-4 TGTGCCAGCAGCCTTTTTAGGACTAGCGGGAGGAACACCGGGGAGCTGTTTTTT CASSLFRTSGRNTGELFF
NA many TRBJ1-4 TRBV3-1 TGTGCCAGCAACCGAGTGGGCGAGAATGAAAAACTGTTTTTT CASNRVGENEKLFF
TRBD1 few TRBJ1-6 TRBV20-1 TGCAGTGCTAGACGACAGGGTGTGGGTAATTCACCCCTCCACTTT CSARRQGVGNSPLHF
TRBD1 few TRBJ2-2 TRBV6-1 TGTGCCAGCTTGACAGGGCGTCTTACAGACACGAACACCGGGGAGCTGTTTTTT CASLTGRLTDTNTGELFF
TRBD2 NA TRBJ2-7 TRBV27 TGTGCCAGCAGTGCCAGGCCCGGCCGAGGACTAGCGATTATCGAGCAGTACTTC CASSARPGRGLAIIEQYF
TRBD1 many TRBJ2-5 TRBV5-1 TGCGCCAGCACGGTTCAGGGGGCAAGGGAGACCCAGTACTTC CASTVQGARETQYF
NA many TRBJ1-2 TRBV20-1 TGCAGTGCTAGCTCAGAGGGGATCGGCTATGGCTACACCTTC CSASSEGIGYGYTF
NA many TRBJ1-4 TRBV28 TGTGCCAGCAGCCCCGCTGGAACTAATGAAAAACTGTTTTTT CASSPAGTNEKLFF
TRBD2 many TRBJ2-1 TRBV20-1 TGCAGTGCCCCGACTAGCGGGATGAGTAATGAGCAGTTCTTC CSAPTSGMSNEQFF
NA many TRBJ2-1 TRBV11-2 TGTGCCAGCAGCCTCTGGTTTGAGGGGAGCTCCTACAATGAGCAGTTCTTC CASSLWFEGSSYNEQFF
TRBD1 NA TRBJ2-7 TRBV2 TGTGCCACCCAGACCGGGACAGGGCGTAGCGAGCAGTACTTC CATQTGTGRSEQYF
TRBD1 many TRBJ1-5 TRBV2 TGTGCCAGCAGGGGGACAGGGGATCAGCCCCAGCATTTT CASRGTGDQPQHF
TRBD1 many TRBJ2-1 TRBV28 TGTGCCACCGACACGACCCGACAGGGGGCTCACAATGAGCAGTTCTTC CATDTTRQGAHNEQFF
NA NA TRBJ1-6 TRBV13 TGTGCCAGCAGCCCAGGGTATAGGTCACCCCTCCACTTT CASSPGYRSPLHF
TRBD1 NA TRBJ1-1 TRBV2 TGTGCCAGCAGGCCAGGACAGGGACGAGTGAACACTGAAGCTTTCTTT CASRPGQGRVNTEAFF
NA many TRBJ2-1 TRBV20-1 TGCAGTGCGTTACCCCCCTGGAGCAATGAGCAGTTCTTC CSALPPWSNEQFF
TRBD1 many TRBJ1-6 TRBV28 TGTGCCAGCAGTTCCCCCCAGGACAGGGGAGGTTGGTTTTCACCCCTCCACTTT CASSSPQDRGGWFSPLHF
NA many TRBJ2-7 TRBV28 TGTGCCAGCAGGGGGGGGCTGCACCCTGGGTCCTACGAGCAGTACTTC CASRGGLHPGSYEQYF
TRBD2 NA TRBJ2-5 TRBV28 TGTGCCAGCAGTTTCTTACTAGCGGGGACAGCTCAAGAGACCCAGTACTTC CASSFLLAGTAQETQYF
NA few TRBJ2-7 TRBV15 TGTGCCACCGGGAACTCCTACGAGCAGTACTTC CATGNSYEQYF
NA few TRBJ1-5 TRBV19 TGTGCCAGTAGTTTGCGGGTTAGCAATCAGCCCCAGCATTTT CASSLRVSNQPQHF
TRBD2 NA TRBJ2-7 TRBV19 TGTGCCAGTAGCCCACTAGCGGGAGGCGAGAGCTCCTACGAGCAGTACTTC CASSPLAGGESSYEQYF
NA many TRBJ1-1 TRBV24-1 TGTGCCACCAGTGATTGGGCGAAGACTGAAGCTTTCTTT CATSDWAKTEAFF
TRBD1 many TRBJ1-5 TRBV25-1 TGTGCCAGCAGTGGCCGACAGGGGAGCAATCAGCCCCAGCATTTT CASSGRQGSNQPQHF
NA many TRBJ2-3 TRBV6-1 TGTGCCAGCAGAGACTCGGGACCGCTCTCATTTGACACGCAGTATTTT CASRDSGPLSFDTQYF
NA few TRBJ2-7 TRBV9 TGTGCCAGCAGCGTAGGTCTCGGCGGCCGAGACTCCTACGAGCAGTACTTC CASSVGLGGRDSYEQYF
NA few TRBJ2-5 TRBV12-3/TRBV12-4 TGTGCCAGCAGTTCAAATTACATTAAAGAGACCCAGTACTTC CASSSNYIKETQYF
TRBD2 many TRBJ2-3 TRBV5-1 TGCGCCAGCACTACTTTAGCGGGAGGGAACACAGATACGCAGTATTTT CASTTLAGGNTDTQYF
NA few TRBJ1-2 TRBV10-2 TGCGCCAGCACCCTTCCGGGACAAAACTATGGCTACACCTTC CASTLPGQNYGYTF
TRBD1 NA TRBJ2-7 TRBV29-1 TGCAGCGTCTGGGGAGACAGGGGGGACGAGCAGTACTTC CSVWGDRGDEQYF
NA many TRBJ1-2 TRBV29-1 TGCAGCGTTGGAGAGAACTATGGCTACACCTTC CSVGENYGYTF
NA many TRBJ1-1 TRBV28 TGTGCCAGCAGTCCAAGCACCCACACTGAAGCTTTCTTT CASSPSTHTEAFF
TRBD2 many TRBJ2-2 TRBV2 TGTGCCACCTCGACCCCAACTAGCGGGGCGAACACCGGGGAGCTGTTTTTT CATSTPTSGANTGELFF